Presented here are 27 T cell receptor beta chains from one specimen sequenced in a study of T cell clonality in common variable immunodeficiency. Assay used: immunoSEQ multiplex PCR; TCRdb lists only in-frame clones, some missing. The repertoire has tens of thousands of clones, none seen only once; the ten largest take 3.8%. Sequenced: peripheral blood mononuclear cells. The receptors stem from a person aged 18 to 70 in good health.

Many counts were recorded for this clone. The CDR3 extends 3 residues past the end of the read, so its final part is completed from the germline J gene. The chain joins TRBV9 to TRBJ2-2; D ambiguous. CDR1 is SGDLS and CDR2 is YYNGEE in the germline V gene. Trimming removed 7 bases at V and 4 bases at J, with 20 bases between. The CDR3 is made up of 16 amino acids. This CDR3 is CASGLGFYKGTGELFF. Partial CDR3 DNA: TGTGCCAGCGGTTTGGGTTTCTATAAGGGCACCGGGGAG.

A note on this clone: Coverage ceases 3 residues before the CDR3 finishes, and the germline J gene fills in the end. Other DNA sequences within the sample encode an identical CDR3. This sequence joins TRBV2 and TRBJ2-7, with 11 bases that match TRBD2. This CDR3 is built from 16 residues. CDR1 SNHLY and CDR2 FYNNEI come from the germline V gene. The ends lost 4 bases at V and 6 bases at J; junction bases unmatched: 11. CDR3 bases read: TGTGCCAGCAGTGTTCTAGCGGGAGGTTTTGCCGGCGAG. This sequence encodes CASSVLAGGFAGE. The whole CDR3 protein reads CASSVLAGGFAGEQYF.

In its sample, this clone was seen many times. The CDR3 sequence is CASSLQGAVETQYF. Partial CDR3 DNA: TGCGCCAGCAGCTTACAGGGGGCGGTGGAGACC. This chain connects TRBV5-1 to TRBJ2-5; TRBD1 agrees at 9 bases. The sequence runs out 3 residues before the end of the CDR3; the remainder is reconstructed from the germline J gene. Germline-derived CDR1 and CDR2 are SGHRS and YFSETQ. Trimming took 2 bases from V and 5 from J; bases not matched to a gene: 4. The CDR3 sequence is 14 residues long.

This clone was observed many times. From the germline J gene comes the end of the CDR3, since the read stops 3 residues before it. Other DNA sequences in the sample encode the same CDR3. The chain combines TRBV10-3 with TRBJ2-1, with 9 bases identical to TRBD1. CDR3 length: 16 amino acids. Germline lookup yields CDR1 ENHRY and CDR2 SYGVKD. With V trimmed by 2 bases and J by 4 bases, 6 bases remained unmatched. The CDR3 loop reads CAISEGPGTGYNEQFF. The DNA read from the CDR3 is TGTGCCATCAGTGAGGGTCCCGGGACAGGGTACAATGAG.

This clone showed up many times. The sequenced fragment ends 3 residues before the CDR3 boundary, so the rest is inferred from the germline J gene. The J gene is TRBJ2-7, the V gene TRBV20-1; 9 bases fit TRBD1. Germline assignment: CDR1 DFQATT and CDR2 SNEGSKA (reference sequence). This CDR3 comprises 13 residues. The V segment lost 5 bases and the J segment 4 bases; nucleotides outside the gene matches: 6. CDR3 amino acids: CSASGQGGYEQYF. CDR3 DNA (partial): TGCAGTGCTTCGGGACAGGGAGGGTACGAG.

This clone was detected many times. The read gets to within 3 residues of the CDR3 end, and the germline J gene fills in the rest. V and J are TRBV5-4 and TRBJ1-3, with 8 bases lining up with TRBD1. CDR1 is SGHNT, CDR2 YYREEE, per germline (reference sequence). This CDR3 contains 15 residues. J gave up 0 bases and V 1 base, and 0 bases lay outside the gene matches. The CDR3 DNA, read in part, is TGTGCCAGCAGCTTGACAGGGGGCTCTGGAAACACC. It specifies CASSLTGGSGNT. The whole CDR3 sequence reads CASSLTGGSGNTIYF.

This clone has at least ten counts. The CDR3 end falls 3 residues outside the read, so it is completed with the germline J gene. This chain joins TRBV7-9 and TRBJ2-3, with TRBD2 matching over 14 bases. CDR1 is SEHNR and CDR2 is FQNEAQ in the germline V gene (reference sequence). The junction had 4 bases not matched to a gene; V was cut back by 5 bases and J by 6 bases. This CDR3 comprises 15 residues. This chain's CDR3 is CASSRLAGGGDTQYF. The sequenced part of the CDR3 DNA is TGTGCCAGCAGCCGACTAGCGGGAGGGGGGGATACG.

This clone was recorded many times. The read terminates 3 residues before the CDR3 end, so the remaining end is supplied by the germline J gene. This chain connects TRBV7-2 to TRBJ2-1, with D perhaps matching TRBD2 (5 bases). Germline values: CDR1 SGHTA, CDR2 FQGNSA. This CDR3 comprises 16 residues. Trimming removed 0 bases at V and 6 bases at J, with 15 bases between. CDR3 amino acids: CASSLAELGLGNEQFF. The part of the CDR3 DNA that was read is TGTGCCAGCAGCTTAGCTGAACTAGGGTTAGGCAATGAG.

This clone was recorded at least ten times. An end of the junction differs from the germline gene, which may be a read error. The CDR3 end lies 3 residues beyond the end of the read and is filled in from the germline J gene. The J gene is TRBJ2-2, the V gene TRBV7-7, with D tentatively TRBD1 (6 bases). CDR3 length equals 13 residues. Germline V gene lookup returns CDR1 SSHAT and CDR2 FNYEAQ (reference sequence). CDR3 bases read: TGTGCTAGCAGCCGGACAGTCACCGGGGAG. Its protein product is CASSRTVTGE. The CDR3 reads in full as CASSRTVTGELFF.

There are many counts of this clone. The CDR3 extends 3 residues past the end of the read, so its final part is completed from the germline J gene. This chain connects TRBV2 to TRBJ1-2; TRBD1 might be the D (6 bases). CDR1 and CDR2 from the germline V gene are SNHLY and FYNNEI. The CDR3 extends over 13 amino acids. With 5 bases removed from V and 2 bases from J, the gap between germline ends came to 9 bases. The sequenced part of the CDR3 DNA is TGTGCCAGCAGTCAGACAGGCAACTATGGC. Translated, it gives CASSQTGNYG. The CDR3 reads in full as CASSQTGNYGYTF.

This clone was detected ten times or more. Read data end 3 residues before the CDR3 end; the end is taken from the germline J gene. The chain recombines TRBV5-1 with TRBJ2-2; D ambiguous. V gave up 0 bases and J gave up 4 bases, with 7 bases separating them. Germline CDR1 and CDR2: SGHRS and YFSETQ. The CDR3 runs to 14 residues. CDR3 protein: CASSLAPGTGELFF. The CDR3 bases that were read are TGCGCCAGCAGCTTGGCCCCGGGCACCGGGGAG.

This clone was detected many times. From the germline J gene comes the end of the CDR3, since the read stops 3 residues before it. The chain joins TRBV7-2 to TRBJ2-7, with a tentative D call TRBD1 (5 bases). The CDR3 sequence is 15 residues long. V gave up 1 base and J gave up 2 bases, with 12 bases separating them. Looked up from germline, CDR1 is SGHTA and CDR2 is FQGNSA. The CDR3 bases that were read are TGTGCCAGCAGCTTAGGGGGCCCTGGGACCTACGAG. It encodes CASSLGGPGTYE. The full CDR3 is CASSLGGPGTYEQYF.

In this sample, this clone turned up many times. The observed sequence ends 3 residues before the CDR3 terminus, with the missing tail filled in from the germline J gene. The chain couples TRBV20-1 to TRBJ2-3; no firm D call. The CDR3 sequence is 13 residues long. CDR1 and CDR2 (germline): DFQATT, SNEGSKA (reference sequence). The part of the CDR3 DNA that was read is TGCAGTGTTGGGCAGGCCCGCAATCAGCCG. This gives the protein CSVGQARNQP. The full-length CDR3 reads as CSVGQARNQPQYF.

Ten or more counts support this clone. The CDR3 end is not reached by the read, which stops 3 residues before it; the germline J gene fills it in. J is TRBJ2-7 and V is TRBV27; no clear D. CDR3 length: 14 residues. Looked up from germline, CDR1 is MNHEY and CDR2 is SMNVEV (reference sequence). V was cut by 0 bases and J by 0 bases, with 6 bases left in between. CDR3 amino acids: CASSLSRASYEQYF. The CDR3 bases that were read are TGTGCCAGCAGTTTATCAAGGGCCTCCTACGAG.

In its sample, this clone was seen many times. The junction departs from the called germline gene at one end, perhaps through a read error. The read ends 3 residues before the CDR3 terminus; that terminus is restored from the germline J gene. The V call is TRBV4-2, the J call TRBJ2-7; 7 positions match TRBD2. The CDR3 length is 16 residues. The germline V gene encodes CDR1 LGHNA and CDR2 YNFKEQ. CDR3 sequence: CASSQGLASGSYEQYF. Incomplete CDR3 DNA: TGCGCCAGCAGCCAAGGGCTGGCTAGCGGATCCTACGAG.

A word on this clone: The CDR3 is cut off 3 residues early in the read; its end comes from the germline J gene. The rearrangement links TRBV7-6 to TRBJ1-2, with a tentative D call TRBD1 (6 bases). Germline V gene sequence: CDR1 SGHVS, CDR2 FNYEAQ. The CDR3 runs 15 residues. The covered CDR3 bases are TGTGCCAGCAGCGAACTAAGCGGGGGGGCTTCTGAC. Translated, it gives CASSELSGGASD. The whole CDR3 sequence reads CASSELSGGASDYTF.

This clone was detected many times. The read ends 3 residues shy of where the CDR3 ends; the end is completed using the germline J gene. V and J are TRBV9 and TRBJ2-7; the match to TRBD1 covers 11 bases. The CDR3 consists of 15 residues. Looked up from germline, CDR1 is SGDLS and CDR2 is YYNGEE. V lost 0 bases and J lost 3; bases outside the gene matches: 2. The CDR3 sequence: CASSVEGTGGYEQYF. The CDR3 bases that were read are TGTGCCAGCAGCGTAGAGGGGACAGGGGGCTACGAG.

This clone has a count of ten or more. The CDR3 is cut off 3 residues early in the read; its end comes from the germline J gene. This chain joins TRBV18 and TRBJ1-1; 11 bases match TRBD1. Germline V gene lookup returns CDR1 KGHSH and CDR2 LQKENI. The CDR3 extends over 17 amino acids. V lost 3 bases to trimming and J lost 6 bases; unmatched junction nucleotides: 12. CDR3 bases read: TGTGCCAGCTCACCTCTCGCTCCCGGGACAGGGGGTTCTGAA. This encodes CASSPLAPGTGGSE. The whole CDR3 reads CASSPLAPGTGGSEAFF.

This clone was observed many times. The CDR3 goes on 3 residues after the read ends, and that part is filled in from the germline J gene. The V gene is TRBV18, the J gene TRBJ2-3; the match to TRBD2 covers 10 bases. The V gene end was trimmed by 3 bases and the J gene end by 8 bases; junction bases not matched to a gene: 5. There are 14 residues in the CDR3. The germline gives CDR1 KGHSH, CDR2 LQKENI. The chain's CDR3 is CASSPLAGEGTQYF. CDR3 DNA (partial): TGTGCCAGCTCACCTCTAGCGGGAGAAGGTACG.

The sample holds many counts of this clone. Read sequence stops 3 residues before the CDR3 end, and the germline J gene provides the missing end. The V gene is TRBV18, the J gene TRBJ2-5, with TRBD1 as a possible D gene (6 bases). CDR1 is KGHSH, CDR2 LQKENI, per germline. The CDR3 is 13 amino acids. The germline V and J ends were trimmed by 0 bases and 4 bases, with 6 bases remaining between them. The CDR3 region is CASSPPGGETQYF. The CDR3 DNA, read in part, is TGTGCCAGCTCACCACCAGGGGGAGAGACC.

A few counts support this clone. Coverage ceases 3 residues before the CDR3 finishes, and the germline J gene fills in the end. The rearrangement uses TRBV19 and TRBJ2-4, with 7 bases lining up with TRBD2. Germline V CDR1 and CDR2: LNHDA, SQIVND (reference sequence). The CDR3 loop spans 15 amino acids. The CDR3 loop is CASSIGTSGDYGQYF. Incomplete CDR3 DNA: TGTGCCAGTAGTATAGGGACCTCTGGGGACTATGGT.

On this clone: Read data end 3 residues before the CDR3 end; the end is taken from the germline J gene. The chain carries TRBV6-2 or TRBV6-3 and TRBJ1-2, with D unclear. Germline V gene data show CDR1 as MNHEY and CDR2 as SVGEGT. The CDR3 spans 13 residues. The DNA read from the CDR3 is TGTGCCAGCAGGCGCAGGATATCCTACGAC. Protein sequence: CASRRRISYD. In full, the CDR3 reads CASRRRISYDYTF.

In this sample, this clone turned up many times. Read coverage stops 3 residues before the CDR3 terminus; the germline J gene supplies the remainder. The rearrangement links TRBV27 to TRBJ2-3; no clear D. Germline V CDR1 and CDR2: MNHEY, SMNVEV (reference sequence). The CDR3 runs to 14 residues. With 0 bases removed from V and 1 base from J, the gap between germline ends came to 5 bases. The DNA read from the CDR3 is TGTGCCAGCAGTTTATCCAGAGGCACAGATACG. Its translation is CASSLSRGTDT. The full CDR3 is CASSLSRGTDTQYF.

This clone was seen repeatedly, ten times or more. The read falls 3 residues short of the CDR3 end, and the missing part is taken from the germline J gene. The rearrangement joins TRBV10-3 to TRBJ2-5; TRBD2 agrees at 8 bases. This CDR3 is 15 amino acids long. CDR1 is ENHRY and CDR2 is SYGVKD in the germline V gene. CDR3 bases read: TGTGCCATCAGCACTACTAGCGGAAGCACAGATACC. Its protein product is CAISTTSGSTDT. The full CDR3 reads CAISTTSGSTDTQYF.

In its sample, this clone was seen many times. The CDR3 is cut off 3 residues early in the read; its end comes from the germline J gene. The rearrangement joins TRBV4-1 to TRBJ1-2; D possibly corresponds to TRBD1 (6 bases). This CDR3 is built from 15 residues. V lost 1 base, J lost 2 bases, and 11 bases lay in between. The germline gives CDR1 MGHRA, CDR2 YSYEKL. The CDR3 DNA, read in part, is TGCGCCAGCAGCCAAGCGCCAGGGGAAAACTATGGC. It specifies CASSQAPGENYG. The full CDR3 reads CASSQAPGENYGYTF.

This clone came up many times. With the read ending 3 residues before the CDR3 end, the germline J gene is used to fill in that end. The chain links TRBV7-8 to TRBJ1-1, with 7 bases lining up with TRBD1. CDR1 is SGHVS, CDR2 FQNEAQ, per germline. V lost 7 bases, J lost 3 bases, and 8 bases stayed unmatched. The CDR3 is 14 amino acids. The covered CDR3 bases are TGTGCCAGCACCCCCCAGGGGGGAGACACTGAA. This codes for CASTPQGGDTE. The whole CDR3 protein reads CASTPQGGDTEAFF.

In its sample, this clone was seen many times. The CDR3 end lies 3 residues beyond the end of the read and is filled in from the germline J gene. This rearrangement joins TRBV6-1 to TRBJ2-2; D unclear. CDR3 length: 14 amino acids. V dropped 4 bases and J dropped 0 bases, with 6 bases sitting between them. Germline values: CDR1 MNHNS, CDR2 SASEGT. CDR3 DNA (partial): TGTGCCAGCAGTGGGCCAGCGAACACCGGGGAG. The encoded protein is CASSGPANTGE. The complete CDR3 reads CASSGPANTGELFF.